Listed below are T cell receptor beta chains from one sample, sequenced in a study of regulatory T cells. The data were produced by immunoSEQ multiplex PCR, yet TCRdb's version contains in-frame clones alone and is incomplete. The table records about 3,900 clones, about 91% of them present only once. Sequencing was done on a sample of CD4+ Tregs sorted from blood. The origin of the receptors is a child aged 2-15 years with CD3G deficiency. Both conserved end residues are part of each CDR3. A D gene is named only where the DNA matches it firmly. Clone size, where shown, is once, few, many, or a class for clones that have expanded.

length,size,D,J,V,DNA,CDR3
13,few,-,TRBJ2-3,TRBV5-1,TGCGCCAGCAGACTGGATCGCACAGATACGCAGTATTTT,CASRLDRTDTQYF
13,-,-,TRBJ2-7,TRBV7-8,TGTGCCAGCAGCGGGACACCCGACTACGAGCAGTACTTC,CASSGTPDYEQYF
18,-,TRBD2,TRBJ2-2,TRBV28,TGTGCCAGCAGTGACCTCCCCGGGACTAGCGGGTCCGGCGGGGAGCTGTTTTTT,CASSDLPGTSGSGGELFF
12,-,-,TRBJ1-2,TRBV6-1,TGTGCCAGCAGTGAATCTATCGGCGACTACACCTTC,CASSESIGDYTF
15,-,-,TRBJ2-5,TRBV7-9,TGTGCCAGCAGCCTTGGGCAGGGGCCCGGAGAGACCCAGTACTTC,CASSLGQGPGETQYF
14,few,TRBD2,TRBJ2-3,TRBV6-1,TGTGCCAGCAGCGGGGGGGAGGGCACAGATACGCAGTATTTT,CASSGGEGTDTQYF
14,-,-,TRBJ2-7,TRBV28,TGTGCCAGCAGTGGGTCGCTCCACCTCTACGAGCAGTACTTC,CASSGSLHLYEQYF
15,-,TRBD2,TRBJ2-7,TRBV10-2,TGCGCCAGCAGTGACTGGACTAGCGGCAGGTACGAGCAGTACTTC,CASSDWTSGRYEQYF
15,-,-,TRBJ2-1,TRBV6-1,TGTGCCAGCAGGTCCGCGGGGAGCTCCTACAATGAGCAGTTCTTC,CASRSAGSSYNEQFF
13,once,-,TRBJ2-7,TRBV18,TGTGCCAGCTCACCACTTCAGGGTTACGAGCAGTACTTC,CASSPLQGYEQYF
14,once,-,TRBJ2-5,TRBV28,TGTGCCAGCAGTTCGTTGACGACCCAAGAGACCCAGTACTTC,CASSSLTTQETQYF
14,-,TRBD2,TRBJ2-1,TRBV6-5,TGTGCCAGCAGTTATAGCGGGAGATACAATGAGCAGTTCTTC,CASSYSGRYNEQFF
12,-,-,TRBJ1-1,TRBV6-6,TGTGCCAGCAGTCCACCAGCAACTGAAGCTTTCTTT,CASSPPATEAFF
12,-,TRBD1,TRBJ2-3,TRBV5-1,TGCGCCAGCAGCTGGACAGGGTTCGGGCAGTATTTT,CASSWTGFGQYF
14,-,-,TRBJ2-7,TRBV5-1,TGCGCCAGCAGCTCGGGATACCAGTTCCACGAGCAGTACTTC,CASSSGYQFHEQYF
13,-,-,TRBJ2-2,TRBV30,TGTGCCTGGAGTTTTGGGGTCACCGGGGAGCTGTTTTTT,CAWSFGVTGELFF
16,-,-,TRBJ2-2,TRBV19,TGTGCCAGTAGTAGGAGGACTGTACGTGGAACCGGGGAGCTGTTTTTT,CASSRRTVRGTGELFF
14,-,-,TRBJ2-3,TRBV5-1,TGCGCCAGCAGCTTTGGGGCGCCCCGAGATACGCAGTATTTT,CASSFGAPRDTQYF
13,-,TRBD2,TRBJ2-5,TRBV5-1,TGCGCCAGCAGCTTGGAGGTCGGGCGGGAGCAGTACTTC,CASSLEVGREQYF
17,-,-,TRBJ1-5,TRBV28,TGTGCCAGCAGTGATAAGAGGAACAGGGCGGACAATCAGCCCCAGCATTTT,CASSDKRNRADNQPQHF
15,once,-,TRBJ2-7,TRBV28,TGTGCCAGCAGAACCTCCCTGGGGTCCGGCTACGAGCAGTACTTC,CASRTSLGSGYEQYF
13,-,-,TRBJ1-3,TRBV6-5,TGTGCCAGCAGTTACGGACAGGGAAACACCATATATTTT,CASSYGQGNTIYF
14,few,-,TRBJ2-3,TRBV19,TGTGCCAGTAGTATAGATCTGTCTCGAGGTACGCAGTATTTT,CASSIDLSRGTQYF
13,once,-,TRBJ1-1,TRBV28,TGTGCCAGTAAGGGGAGCATGAACACTGAAGCTTTCTTT,CASKGSMNTEAFF
12,-,-,TRBJ2-1,TRBV28,TGTGCCAGCAGTGCCCAGGGGCAGGGGCAGTTCTTC,CASSAQGQGQFF
16,-,TRBD2,TRBJ2-3,TRBV5-1,TGCGCCAGCAGCTTAGGACTAGCGAAAAGCACAGATACGCAGTATTTT,CASSLGLAKSTDTQYF
15,-,-,TRBJ2-2,TRBV5-1,TGCGCCAGCAGCTTGGAGGGACCGGTCACCGGGGAGCTGTTTTTT,CASSLEGPVTGELFF
13,-,-,TRBJ2-2,TRBV19,TGTGCCAGTAGTAGCACAGGGACCGGGGAGCTGTTTTTT,CASSSTGTGELFF
13,-,TRBD1,TRBJ1-1,TRBV5-1,TGCGCCAGCAGAGAGGGGGCTGGCACTGAAGCTTTCTTT,CASREGAGTEAFF
18,-,TRBD2,TRBJ2-1,TRBV27,TGTGCCAGCAGTCGGTTCGGACTAGCGGGCTCCTCCTACAATGAGCAGTTCTTC,CASSRFGLAGSSYNEQFF
13,-,-,TRBJ1-2,TRBV30,TGTGCCTGGAGGTCCGGGGGGAGCTATGGCTACACCTTC,CAWRSGGSYGYTF
13,once,TRBD1,TRBJ2-3,TRBV10-3,TGTGCCACTAGGACAGGCTCCACAGATACGCAGTATTTT,CATRTGSTDTQYF
12,-,TRBD1,TRBJ2-1,TRBV28,TGTGCCAGCAGTGGGGACAGCAATGAGCAGTTCTTC,CASSGDSNEQFF
17,once,TRBD2,TRBJ2-7,TRBV28,TGTGCCAGCAGTTTGTCGACTAGCGGGAGGTTTCGGAACGAGCAGTACTTC,CASSLSTSGRFRNEQYF
16,-,-,TRBJ2-5,TRBV5-1,TGCGCCAGCAGCTTGGGACAGTTTCCAACGGGGGAGACCCAGTACTTC,CASSLGQFPTGETQYF
17,-,-,TRBJ2-6,TRBV6-1,TGTGCCAGCAGTGAAGATATTTGGAGCTCTGGGGCCAACGTCCTGACTTTC,CASSEDIWSSGANVLTF
14,-,-,TRBJ1-1,TRBV28,TGTGCCAGCAGTTCCCCCGCGATGAACACTGAAGCTTTCTTT,CASSSPAMNTEAFF
13,-,-,TRBJ2-7,TRBV6-1,TGTGCCAGCAGCTTCCAGGGCTTCGGAGAGCAGTACTTC,CASSFQGFGEQYF
16,-,TRBD2,TRBJ2-2,TRBV19,TGTGCCAGTAGTATACGGGTGGTAGCGGGCACCGGGGAGCTGTTTTTT,CASSIRVVAGTGELFF
14,once,TRBD1,TRBJ2-2,TRBV19,TGTGCCAGTAGCCCGGGACAGTACACCGGGGAGCTGTTTTTT,CASSPGQYTGELFF
15,-,-,TRBJ2-7,TRBV10-3,TGTGCCATCAGTGAGGGGCCGGACGGTACCTACGAGCAGTACTTC,CAISEGPDGTYEQYF
14,-,TRBD2,TRBJ2-1,TRBV5-1,TGCGCCAGCAGCTTGGGGCTAGCGGGAGGACGCGAGTTCTTC,CASSLGLAGGREFF
18,-,TRBD2,TRBJ2-3,TRBV28,TGTGCCAGCAGTTTAACTCATAGCGGGTTCCTTCGCACAGATACGCAGTATTTT,CASSLTHSGFLRTDTQYF
15,-,-,TRBJ2-6,TRBV19,TGTGCCAGTAGTGGCGGCCCCTCTGGGGCCAACGTCCTGACTTTC,CASSGGPSGANVLTF
15,-,TRBD1,TRBJ2-1,TRBV5-1,TGCGCCAGCAGCCTTCGACAGGGTCTTCACAATGAGCAGTTCTTC,CASSLRQGLHNEQFF
14,-,TRBD2,TRBJ2-1,TRBV28,TGTGCCAGCAGTGGACCTAGCGGGAGGAATGAGCAGTTCTTC,CASSGPSGRNEQFF
14,once,-,TRBJ2-3,TRBV7-9,TGTGCCAGCAGCTCAAGGGGATGGGCAGATACGCAGTATTTT,CASSSRGWADTQYF
14,-,TRBD1,TRBJ1-1,TRBV28,TGTGCCAGCAGTGCCGGGGACAGGGACACTGAAGCTTTCTTT,CASSAGDRDTEAFF